This T cell receptor (beta chain) is from a study of cytomegalovirus exposure and HLA in healthy donors. For the study at large: A preliminary data release comprised 91 million or so unique TCRs obtained from HLA-typed donors.

With respect to this clone: Its target is unknown.

The PCR ran on 60 Vbeta and 13 Jbeta primers. The table came from immunoSEQ multiplex PCR; TCRdb's copy has only in-frame clones and leaves some out. Found here are about 81,000 clones, about three quarters of them singletons; the top ten hold roughly 3%. Germline V gives CDR1 SGHTA, CDR2 FQGNSA. This CDR3 contains 15 residues. Study-wide results and limits: Some V segments, TRBV6-2 and TRBV6-3 among them, were indistinguishable and were therefore excluded. Equally common other TCR beta chains were less clonally expanded than HLA-associated ones, a later analysis found. In a later analysis, the majority of CMV-associated beta chains seemingly showed HLA restriction.

The V gene is TRBV7-2, the J gene TRBJ2-5, with 9 bases aligning to TRBD2. The J call may be incorrect, as the DNA end agrees better with TRBJ2-7. The sequence was collected from a man between 50 and 59 years old in good health and CMV-seropositive. Sample: PBMCs. The CDR3 here is CASSYSGSGTYEQYF. The DNA of the CDR3 is TGTGCCAGCAGCTATAGCGGGAGTGGTACCTACGAGCAGTACTTC.